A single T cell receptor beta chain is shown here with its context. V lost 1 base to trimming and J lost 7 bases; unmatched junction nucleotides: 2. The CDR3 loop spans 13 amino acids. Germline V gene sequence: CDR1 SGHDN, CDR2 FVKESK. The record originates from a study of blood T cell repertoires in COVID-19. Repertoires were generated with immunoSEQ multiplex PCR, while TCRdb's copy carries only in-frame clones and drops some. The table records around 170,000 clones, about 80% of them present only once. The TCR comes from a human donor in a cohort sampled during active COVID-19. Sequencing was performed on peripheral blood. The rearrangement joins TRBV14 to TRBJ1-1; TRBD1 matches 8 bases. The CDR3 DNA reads TGTGCCAGCAGCCAAGTACAGGGGGTTGAAGCTTTCTTT. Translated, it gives CASSQVQGVEAFF.